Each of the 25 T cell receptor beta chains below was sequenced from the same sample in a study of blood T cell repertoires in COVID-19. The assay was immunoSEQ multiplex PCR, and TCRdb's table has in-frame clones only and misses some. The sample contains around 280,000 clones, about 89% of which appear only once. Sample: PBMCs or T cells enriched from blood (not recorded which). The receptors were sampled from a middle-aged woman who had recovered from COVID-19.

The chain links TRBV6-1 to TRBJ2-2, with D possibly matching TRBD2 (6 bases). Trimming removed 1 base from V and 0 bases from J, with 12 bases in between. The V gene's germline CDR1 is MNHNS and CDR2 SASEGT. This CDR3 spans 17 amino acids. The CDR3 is CASSEGGVATNTGELFF. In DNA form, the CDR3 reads TGTGCCAGCAGTGAAGGGGGGGTGGCCACGAACACCGGGGAGCTGTTTTTT.

The CDR3 here is CARQQDRVITGELFF. CDR3 coding DNA: TGTGCCAGACAACAGGACAGGGTTATAACCGGGGAGCTGTTTTTT. The J gene is TRBJ2-2, the V gene TRBV21-1; the DNA was not used to check the table's D call, TRBD1. TRBV21-1 is a documented pseudogene. The CDR3 extends over 15 amino acids.

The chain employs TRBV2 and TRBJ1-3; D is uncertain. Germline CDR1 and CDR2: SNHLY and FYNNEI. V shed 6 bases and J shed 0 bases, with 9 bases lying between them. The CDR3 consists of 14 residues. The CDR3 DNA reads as TGTGCCAGCAGAGCCCATAACTCTGGAAACACCATATATTTT. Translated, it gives CASRAHNSGNTIYF.

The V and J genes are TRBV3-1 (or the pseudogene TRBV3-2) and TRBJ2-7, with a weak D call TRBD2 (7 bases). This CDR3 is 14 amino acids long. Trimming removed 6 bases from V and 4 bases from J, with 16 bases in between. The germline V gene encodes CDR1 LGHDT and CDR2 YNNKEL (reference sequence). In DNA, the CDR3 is TGTGCCAGCAGAAAAGGGGGGGGCCTATACGAGCAGTACTTC. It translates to CASRKGGGLYEQYF.

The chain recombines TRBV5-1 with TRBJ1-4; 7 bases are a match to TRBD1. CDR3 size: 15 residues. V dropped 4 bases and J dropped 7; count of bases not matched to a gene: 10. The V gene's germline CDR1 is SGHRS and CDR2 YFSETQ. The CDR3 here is CASSPGDRGSEKLFF. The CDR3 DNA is TGCGCCAGCAGCCCCGGGGACAGAGGTAGTGAAAAACTGTTTTTT.

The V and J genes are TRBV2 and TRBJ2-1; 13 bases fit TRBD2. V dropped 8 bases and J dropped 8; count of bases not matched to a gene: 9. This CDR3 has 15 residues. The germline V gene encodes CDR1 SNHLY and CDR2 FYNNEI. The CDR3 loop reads CASLNGLAGVDEQFF. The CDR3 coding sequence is TGTGCCAGCTTAAATGGACTAGCGGGAGTGGATGAGCAGTTCTTC.

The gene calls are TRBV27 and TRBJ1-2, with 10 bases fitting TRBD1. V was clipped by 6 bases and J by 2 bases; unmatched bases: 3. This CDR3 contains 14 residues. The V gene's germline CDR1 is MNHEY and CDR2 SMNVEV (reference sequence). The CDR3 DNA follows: TGTGCCAGCAGGAGGACAGGGGGAAACTATGGCTACACCTTC. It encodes CASRRTGGNYGYTF.

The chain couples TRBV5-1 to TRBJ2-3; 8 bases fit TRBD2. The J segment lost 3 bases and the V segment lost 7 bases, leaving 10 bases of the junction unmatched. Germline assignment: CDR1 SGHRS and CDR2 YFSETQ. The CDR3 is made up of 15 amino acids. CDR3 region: CASSRSGGGTDTQYF. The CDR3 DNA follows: TGCGCCAGCTCCAGGAGCGGGGGTGGAACAGATACGCAGTATTTT.

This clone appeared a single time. For the CDR3, the DNA is TGTGCCAGCAGCTTAGATCCGGGCAGGGATTCACCCCTCCACTTT. Protein sequence: CASSLDPGRDSPLHF. This chain joins TRBV7-6 and TRBJ1-6; possible D gene TRBD1, 5 bases. CDR3 size: 15 residues. CDR1 is SGHVS and CDR2 is FNYEAQ in the germline V gene. The V gene lost 1 base and the J gene lost 8 bases, with 12 bases spanning the gap.

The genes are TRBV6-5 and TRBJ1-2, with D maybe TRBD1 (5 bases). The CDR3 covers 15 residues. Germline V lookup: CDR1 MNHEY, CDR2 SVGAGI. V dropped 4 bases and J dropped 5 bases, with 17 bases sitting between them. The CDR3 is CASSWWDRGIYGYTF. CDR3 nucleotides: TGTGCCAGCAGTTGGTGGGATAGGGGTATTTATGGCTACACCTTC.

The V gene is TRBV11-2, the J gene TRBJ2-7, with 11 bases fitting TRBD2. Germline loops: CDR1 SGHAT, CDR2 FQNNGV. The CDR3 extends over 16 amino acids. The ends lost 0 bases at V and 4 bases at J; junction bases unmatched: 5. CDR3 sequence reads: CASSLDPLAGEYEQYF. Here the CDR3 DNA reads TGTGCCAGCAGCTTAGATCCACTAGCGGGGGAGTACGAGCAGTACTTC.

Here the CDR3 DNA reads TGCGCCAGCAGCCTCGGGACTAGCCGCTTAGGGCAGTTCTTC. Protein: CASSLGTSRLGQFF. The chain is built from TRBV5-1 and TRBJ2-1, with TRBD2 identical over 9 bases. CDR3 length: 14 amino acids. Unmatched junction bases numbered 11, after V lost 4 bases and J lost 12 bases. Germline V gene data show CDR1 as SGHRS and CDR2 as YFSETQ.

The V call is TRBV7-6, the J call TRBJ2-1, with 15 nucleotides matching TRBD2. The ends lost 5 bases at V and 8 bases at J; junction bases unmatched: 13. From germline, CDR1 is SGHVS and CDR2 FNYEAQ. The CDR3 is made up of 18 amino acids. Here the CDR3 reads CASSRANGLAGGVYEQFF. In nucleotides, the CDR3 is TGTGCCAGCAGCAGAGCGAATGGACTAGCGGGGGGGGTGTATGAGCAGTTCTTC.

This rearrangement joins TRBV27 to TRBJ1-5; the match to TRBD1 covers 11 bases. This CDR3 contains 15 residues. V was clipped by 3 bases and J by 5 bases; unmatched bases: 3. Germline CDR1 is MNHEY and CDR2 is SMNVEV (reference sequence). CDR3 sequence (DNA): TGTGCCAGCAGTTTCAGGACAGGGGGCTATCAGCCCCAGCATTTT. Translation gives CASSFRTGGYQPQHF.

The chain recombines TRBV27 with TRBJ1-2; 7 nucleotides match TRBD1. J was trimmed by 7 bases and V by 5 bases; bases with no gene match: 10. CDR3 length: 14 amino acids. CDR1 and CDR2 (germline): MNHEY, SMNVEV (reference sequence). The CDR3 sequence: CASSEIGGQVGYTF. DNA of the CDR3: TGTGCCAGCAGTGAAATTGGAGGACAGGTTGGCTACACCTTC.

For the CDR3, the DNA is TGTGCCTCAGCCGAGGCAGTCACAGATACGCAGTATTTT. Protein: CASAEAVTDTQYF. The chain is built from TRBV7-9 and TRBJ2-3; no clear D gene. The CDR3 covers 13 residues. Trimming shortened V by 11 bases and J by 2 bases, and 14 bases separated the two germline ends. Germline V gives CDR1 SEHNR, CDR2 FQNEAQ (reference sequence).

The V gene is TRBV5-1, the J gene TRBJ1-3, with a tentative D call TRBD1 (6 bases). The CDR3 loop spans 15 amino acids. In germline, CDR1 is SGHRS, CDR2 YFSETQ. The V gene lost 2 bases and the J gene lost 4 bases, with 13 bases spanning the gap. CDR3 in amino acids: CASSFDRRIGNTIYF. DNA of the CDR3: TGCGCCAGCAGCTTTGACAGGCGGATCGGAAACACCATATATTTT.

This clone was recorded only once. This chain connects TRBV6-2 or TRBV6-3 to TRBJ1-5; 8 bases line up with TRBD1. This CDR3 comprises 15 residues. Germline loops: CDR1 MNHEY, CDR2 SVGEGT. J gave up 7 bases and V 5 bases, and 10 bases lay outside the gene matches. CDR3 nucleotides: TGTGCCAGCAGTAGAGACAGGACAGGGTTCCAGCCCCAGCATTTT. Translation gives CASSRDRTGFQPQHF.

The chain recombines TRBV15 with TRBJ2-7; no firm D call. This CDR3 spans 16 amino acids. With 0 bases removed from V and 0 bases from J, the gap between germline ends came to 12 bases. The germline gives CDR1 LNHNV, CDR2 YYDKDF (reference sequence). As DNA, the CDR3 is TGTGCCACCAGCAGAGACAGGCTCCCATCCTCCTACGAGCAGTACTTC. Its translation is CATSRDRLPSSYEQYF.

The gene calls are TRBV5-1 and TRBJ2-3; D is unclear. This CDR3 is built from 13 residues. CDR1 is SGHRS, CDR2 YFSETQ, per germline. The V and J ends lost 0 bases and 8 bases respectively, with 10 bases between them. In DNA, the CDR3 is TGCGCCAGCAGCTTGGAGTCGAGAGTTACGCAGTATTTT. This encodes CASSLESRVTQYF.

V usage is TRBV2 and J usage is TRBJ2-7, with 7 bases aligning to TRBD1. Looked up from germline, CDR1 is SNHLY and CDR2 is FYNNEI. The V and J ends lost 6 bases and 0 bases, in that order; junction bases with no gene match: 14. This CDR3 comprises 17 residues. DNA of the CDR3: TGTGCCAGCAGCAAACCATTATCGACAGGGAGCTCCTACGAGCAGTACTTC. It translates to CASSKPLSTGSSYEQYF.

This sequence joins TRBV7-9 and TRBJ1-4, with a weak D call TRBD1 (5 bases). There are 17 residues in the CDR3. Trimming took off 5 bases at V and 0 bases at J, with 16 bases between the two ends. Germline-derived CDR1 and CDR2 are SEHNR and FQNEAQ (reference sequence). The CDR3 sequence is CASSPRGGGTTNEKLFF. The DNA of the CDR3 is TGTGCCAGCAGCCCCCGGGGGGGTGGCACAACTAATGAAAAACTGTTTTTT.

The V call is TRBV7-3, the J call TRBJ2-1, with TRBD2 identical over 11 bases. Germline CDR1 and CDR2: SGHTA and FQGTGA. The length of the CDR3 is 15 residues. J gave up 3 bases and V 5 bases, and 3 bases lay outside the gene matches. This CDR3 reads CASSVTSGNYNEQFF. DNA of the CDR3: TGTGCCAGCAGCGTGACTAGCGGGAACTACAATGAGCAGTTCTTC.

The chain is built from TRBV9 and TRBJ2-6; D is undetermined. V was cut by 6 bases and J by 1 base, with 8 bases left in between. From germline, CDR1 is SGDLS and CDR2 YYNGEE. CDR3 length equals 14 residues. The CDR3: CASTQYSGANVLTF. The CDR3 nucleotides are TGTGCCAGCACCCAGTATTCTGGGGCCAACGTCCTGACTTTC.

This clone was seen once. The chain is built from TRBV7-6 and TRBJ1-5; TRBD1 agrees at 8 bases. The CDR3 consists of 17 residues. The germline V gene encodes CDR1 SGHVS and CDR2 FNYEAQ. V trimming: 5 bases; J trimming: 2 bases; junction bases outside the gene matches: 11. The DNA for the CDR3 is TGTGCCAGCAGCCCACCCGAGACAGGGGTGGGCAATCAGCCCCAGCATTTT. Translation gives CASSPPETGVGNQPQHF.